This entry concerns a single T cell receptor beta chain. Its antigen is not identified. The V end lost 4 bases, the J end lost 4 bases, and 16 bases lay between the germline ends. Germline V gene lookup returns CDR1 MNHEY and CDR2 SMNVEV (reference sequence). CDR3 size: 15 residues. PCR primers comprised 60 Vbeta and 13 Jbeta primers. Some clones are missing from TCRdb's copy, which holds only in-frame ones; the method was immunoSEQ multiplex PCR. The repertoire holds roughly 300,000 clones, with roughly 90% as singletons. The data originate from a study of cytomegalovirus exposure and HLA in healthy donors. The study's findings and limits: Presence/absence analysis assumed near-uniform sequencing depth across donors.

This TCR came from a man in his forties in good health and CMV-seropositive. V gene TRBV27 combines with J gene TRBJ1-2, with D unclear. Sequenced: PBMCs. The CDR3 DNA sequence: TGTGCCAGCAGTTCACTCACACTCGGGATCTATGGCTACACCTTC. Its protein is CASSSLTLGIYGYTF.